The clone carrying this T cell receptor (beta chain) has only a few counts. The sample contains more than one DNA sequence encoding this CDR3. Seattle enrolled patients during active infection and tracked them longitudinally. The source of the sample is a study of blood T cell repertoires in COVID-19. Study-wide context: From the United States, Italy and Spain came samples of acute and convalescent COVID-19. PBMCs, B-cell-depleted T cells, or T cells provided the cDNA or gDNA that made up the material.

This CDR3 spans 15 amino acids. J gave up 3 bases and V 0 bases, and 3 bases lay outside the gene matches. From germline, CDR1 is ENHRY and CDR2 SYGVKD. How the authors handled the data: Reference gene primer amplification gave estimated nucleated cell counts. Sequencing was performed with immunoSEQ multiplex PCR; in TCRdb, only in-frame clones are kept and a portion is missing. V and J calls and clone size are those listed in that table; D and trimming were worked out from the DNA. Of 450,000 or so clones in the sample, over 85% were seen once. The genes are TRBV10-3 and TRBJ2-7, with 9 bases fitting TRBD1. The TCR comes from a man aged 18 to 35 with COVID-19, enrolled during active disease. The source material was peripheral blood. The CDR3 DNA sequence: TGTGCCATCAGTGAGTCCGGGACAGGGAACTACGAGCAGTACTTC. Protein: CAISESGTGNYEQYF.